This entry is about one T cell receptor (beta chain). This sample was taken from a study of blood T cell repertoires in COVID-19. About the study: T cells, B-cell-depleted T cells, or PBMCs supplied cDNA or gDNA.

Per the germline V gene, CDR1 is SGHTA and CDR2 is FQGNSA. The CDR3 covers 16 residues. The V and J ends lost 5 bases and 6 bases, in that order; junction bases with no gene match: 10. In the authors' workflow: Amplification of reference gene primers provided the estimated nucleated cell counts. The data were produced by immunoSEQ multiplex PCR, yet TCRdb's version contains in-frame clones alone and is incomplete. V and J calls and clone size are copied from that table; D and trimming were computed from the DNA. The sample gives about 250,000 clones, 80% to 90% of which show up once; over 2.5% is in the top ten.

The chain combines TRBV7-2 with TRBJ2-1, with TRBD2 matching over 10 bases. Sequenced: PBMCs or T cells enriched from blood (not recorded which). The source of this sequence is a woman aged 40 to 50 who had been exposed to COVID-19. The CDR3 DNA reads TGTGCCAGCAGCCAGCGGACTAGCGGTATAGGCAATGAGCAGTTCTTC. It translates to CASSQRTSGIGNEQFF.